This T cell receptor beta chain came from a study of identifying expanded T cells in peripheral blood. General study results and limits: Clone count variance between roughly two-week samples rose with total template count. Technical replicates showed around 1.3 changed clones; around two weeks approximately 15; four weeks 19.

During the collection period, no donor immune events like infections were recorded. The count of this clone is one. What it recognizes is unknown. Germline V gives CDR1 SGHRS, CDR2 YFSETQ. Trimming pared 2 bases from V and 0 bases from J, leaving 8 bases between. The CDR3 spans 14 residues. Clones were read by immunoSEQ multiplex PCR, and TCRdb kept only the in-frame ones, dropping some. Of more than 95,000 clones in the sample, approximately 88% were seen once. The sequencing input was blood. V is TRBV5-1 and J is TRBJ1-1, with unresolved D. The TCR comes from a person aged 18-69 years in good health. CDR3 DNA: TGCGCCAGCAGCTTTAGGCAGATGAACACTGAAGCTTTCTTT. It yields the protein CASSFRQMNTEAFF.